This is a list of T cell receptor beta chains from one sample in a study of identical twins. MiXCR, applied by TCRdb to the 5' RACE reads, yields one record per CDR3 protein. The sample lists hundreds of thousands of distinct CDR3 sequences, over 12% seen once, with approximately 8.8% in the top ten. The material sequenced was memory (CD45RO+) T cells sorted from blood. These receptors all come from a woman between 18 and 30 years old in good health. CDR3s include the opening cysteine and the closing phenylalanine or tryptophan. The order of the fields is clone size, J gene, D gene, V gene, CDR3 DNA, CDR3 protein. D genes are given only for firm matches. Expanded clones get a size class; other rows say once, few or many, or leave the size out.

abundance: -
j_gene: TRBJ2-7
d_gene: -
v_gene: TRBV9
CDR3nt: TGTGCCAGCAGCGTAGCTGGGGGTATCTACGAGCAGTACTTC
CDR3aa: CASSVAGGIYEQYF

abundance: few
j_gene: TRBJ2-6
d_gene: -
v_gene: TRBV12-3/TRBV12-4
CDR3nt: TGTGCCAGCAGCTTGTCGACAGCTGGGGCCAACGTCCTGACTTTC
CDR3aa: CASSLSTAGANVLTF

abundance: -
j_gene: TRBJ2-5
d_gene: TRBD2
v_gene: TRBV6-2/TRBV6-3
CDR3nt: TGTGCCAGCAGGGATAGCGGGAGCCGAGAGACCCAGTACTTC
CDR3aa: CASRDSGSRETQYF

abundance: few
j_gene: TRBJ2-1
d_gene: -
v_gene: TRBV6-5
CDR3nt: TGTGCCAGCAGTTTCCGGGACCCCTTAGGAGGGGGTTCAAAAGTGCAGTTCTTC
CDR3aa: CASSFRDPLGGGSKVQFF

abundance: -
j_gene: TRBJ2-3
d_gene: -
v_gene: TRBV3-1
CDR3nt: TGTGCCAGCAGCCAAATGTCTGGGGGCACAGATACGCAGTATTTT
CDR3aa: CASSQMSGGTDTQYF

abundance: -
j_gene: TRBJ2-1
d_gene: -
v_gene: TRBV2
CDR3nt: TGTGCCAGCAGTGCAGGTACCTCAAACAATGAGCAGTTCTTC
CDR3aa: CASSAGTSNNEQFF

abundance: few
j_gene: TRBJ1-1
d_gene: -
v_gene: TRBV25-1
CDR3nt: TGTGCCAGCCGAACCGGGACGCCTGAAGCTTTCTTT
CDR3aa: CASRTGTPEAFF

abundance: few
j_gene: TRBJ2-7
d_gene: -
v_gene: TRBV5-5
CDR3nt: TGTGCCAGCAGCGCCGGGACTGTCGCCTACGAGCAGTACTTC
CDR3aa: CASSAGTVAYEQYF

abundance: -
j_gene: TRBJ1-2
d_gene: -
v_gene: TRBV29-1
CDR3nt: TGCAGCGTTCAGCTGAACTATGGCTACACCTTC
CDR3aa: CSVQLNYGYTF

abundance: many
j_gene: TRBJ1-1
d_gene: -
v_gene: TRBV6-5
CDR3nt: TGTGCCAGCAGTTACCAACCCAGGGCTATCACTGAAGCTTTCTTT
CDR3aa: CASSYQPRAITEAFF

abundance: -
j_gene: TRBJ2-3
d_gene: TRBD2
v_gene: TRBV5-1
CDR3nt: TGCGCCAGCAGCTTGGGACTAGCGGGAGGGCCAGATACGCAGTATTTT
CDR3aa: CASSLGLAGGPDTQYF

abundance: many
j_gene: TRBJ2-2
d_gene: TRBD2
v_gene: TRBV15
CDR3nt: TGTGCCACCAGCAGAGTACTAGCGGGCACCGGGGAGCTGTTTTTT
CDR3aa: CATSRVLAGTGELFF

abundance: many
j_gene: TRBJ2-3
d_gene: -
v_gene: TRBV2
CDR3nt: TGTGCCAGCAGTGAACAAGCTCTCCGCACAGATACGCAGTATTTT
CDR3aa: CASSEQALRTDTQYF

abundance: -
j_gene: TRBJ2-3
d_gene: -
v_gene: TRBV10-2
CDR3nt: TGCGCCAGCAGGCTCGGGACCAACTTCCCAGATACGCAGTATTTT
CDR3aa: CASRLGTNFPDTQYF

abundance: few
j_gene: TRBJ1-1
d_gene: TRBD1
v_gene: TRBV27
CDR3nt: TGTGCCAGCAGTTTCTACAGGGGGAAGGCTTTCTTT
CDR3aa: CASSFYRGKAFF

abundance: -
j_gene: TRBJ1-5
d_gene: -
v_gene: TRBV7-9
CDR3nt: TGTGCCAGCAGCCGGGCGGGGTCAGGCAATCAGCCCCAGCATTTT
CDR3aa: CASSRAGSGNQPQHF

abundance: -
j_gene: TRBJ2-1
d_gene: TRBD2
v_gene: TRBV15
CDR3nt: TGTGCCACCAGCACAAATGCGATAGCGGGTCGACCTGGTCAGTTCTTC
CDR3aa: CATSTNAIAGRPGQFF